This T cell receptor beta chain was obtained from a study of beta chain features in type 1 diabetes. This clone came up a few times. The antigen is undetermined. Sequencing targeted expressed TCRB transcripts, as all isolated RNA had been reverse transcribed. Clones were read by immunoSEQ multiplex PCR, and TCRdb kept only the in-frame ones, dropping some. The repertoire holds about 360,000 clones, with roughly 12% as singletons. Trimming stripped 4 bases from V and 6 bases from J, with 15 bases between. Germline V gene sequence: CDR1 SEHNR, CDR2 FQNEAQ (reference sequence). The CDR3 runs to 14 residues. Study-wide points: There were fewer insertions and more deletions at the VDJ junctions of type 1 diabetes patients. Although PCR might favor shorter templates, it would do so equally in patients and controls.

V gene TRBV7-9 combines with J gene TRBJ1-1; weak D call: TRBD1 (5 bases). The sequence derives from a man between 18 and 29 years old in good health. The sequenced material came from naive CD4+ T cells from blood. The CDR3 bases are TGTGCCAGCAGCTCCGCGGGGGGGTGGGCTGAAGCTTTCTTT. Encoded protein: CASSSAGGWAEAFF.